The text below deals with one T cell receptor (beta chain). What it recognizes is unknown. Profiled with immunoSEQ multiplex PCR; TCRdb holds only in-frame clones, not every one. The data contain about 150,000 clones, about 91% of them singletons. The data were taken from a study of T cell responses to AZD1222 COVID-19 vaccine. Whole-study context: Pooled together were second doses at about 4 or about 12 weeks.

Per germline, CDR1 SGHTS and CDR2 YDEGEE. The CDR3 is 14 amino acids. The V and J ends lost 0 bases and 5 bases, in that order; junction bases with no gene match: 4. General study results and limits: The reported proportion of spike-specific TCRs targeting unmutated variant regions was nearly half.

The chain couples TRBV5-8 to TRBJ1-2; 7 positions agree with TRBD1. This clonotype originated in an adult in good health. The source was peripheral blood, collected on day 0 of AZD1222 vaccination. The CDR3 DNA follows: TGTGCCAGCAGCTTGGTTCCGGGACAGTATGGCTACACCTTC. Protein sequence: CASSLVPGQYGYTF.